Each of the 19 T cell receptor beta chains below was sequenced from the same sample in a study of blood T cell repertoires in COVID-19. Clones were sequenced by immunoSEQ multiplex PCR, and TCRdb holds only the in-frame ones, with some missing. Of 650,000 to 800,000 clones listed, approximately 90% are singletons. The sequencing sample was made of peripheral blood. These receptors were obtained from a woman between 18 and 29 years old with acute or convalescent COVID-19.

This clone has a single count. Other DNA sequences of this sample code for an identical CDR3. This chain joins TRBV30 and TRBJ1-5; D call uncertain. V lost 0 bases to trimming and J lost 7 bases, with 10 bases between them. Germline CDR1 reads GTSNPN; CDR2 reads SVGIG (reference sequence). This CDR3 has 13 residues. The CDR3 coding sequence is TGTGCCTGGAGTGTGTCGGGTGACCAGCCCCAGCATTTT. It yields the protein CAWSVSGDQPQHF. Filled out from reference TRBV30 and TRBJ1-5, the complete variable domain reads SQTIHQWPATLVQPVGSPLSLECTVEGTSNPNLYWYRQAAGRGLQLLFYSVGIGQISSEVPQNLSASRPQDRQFILSSKKLLLSDSGFYLCAWSVSGDQPQHFGDGTRLSIL.

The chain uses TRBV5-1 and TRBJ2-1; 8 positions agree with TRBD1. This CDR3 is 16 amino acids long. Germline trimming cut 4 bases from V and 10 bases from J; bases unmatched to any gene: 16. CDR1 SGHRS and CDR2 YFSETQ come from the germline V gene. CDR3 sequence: CASSRARDRTDQEQFF. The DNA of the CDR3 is TGCGCCAGCAGCCGAGCACGGGACAGGACGGATCAAGAGCAGTTCTTC.

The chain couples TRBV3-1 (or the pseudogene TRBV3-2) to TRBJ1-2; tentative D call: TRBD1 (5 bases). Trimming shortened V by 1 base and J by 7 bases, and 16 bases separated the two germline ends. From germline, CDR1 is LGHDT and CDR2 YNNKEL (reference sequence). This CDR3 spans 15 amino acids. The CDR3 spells CASSQGFWGGSGYTF. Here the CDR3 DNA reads TGTGCCAGCAGCCAAGGATTTTGGGGGGGGAGTGGCTACACCTTC.

As DNA, the CDR3 is TGCGCCAGCAGCTTGGGGACAGGGGTGAACACTGAAGCTTTCTTT. This codes for CASSLGTGVNTEAFF. The chain carries TRBV5-1 and TRBJ1-1; TRBD1 matches 9 bases. Unmatched junction bases numbered 0, after V lost 0 bases and J lost 0 bases. The CDR3 totals 15 residues. Per germline, CDR1 SGHRS and CDR2 YFSETQ.

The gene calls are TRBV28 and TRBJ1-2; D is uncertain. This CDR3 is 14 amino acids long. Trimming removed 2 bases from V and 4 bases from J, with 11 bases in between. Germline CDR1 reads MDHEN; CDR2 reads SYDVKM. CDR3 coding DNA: TGTGCCAGCAGTTTAGGCCCCGGAGGCTATGGCTACACCTTC. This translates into CASSLGPGGYGYTF.

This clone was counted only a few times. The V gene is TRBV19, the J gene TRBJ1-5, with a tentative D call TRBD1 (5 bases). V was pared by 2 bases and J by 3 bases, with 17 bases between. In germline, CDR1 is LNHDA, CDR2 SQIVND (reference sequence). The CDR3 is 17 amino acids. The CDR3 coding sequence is TGTGCCAGTAGTATACCCTCAGGGAAATGGTCCAATCAGCCCCAGCATTTT. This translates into CASSIPSGKWSNQPQHF.

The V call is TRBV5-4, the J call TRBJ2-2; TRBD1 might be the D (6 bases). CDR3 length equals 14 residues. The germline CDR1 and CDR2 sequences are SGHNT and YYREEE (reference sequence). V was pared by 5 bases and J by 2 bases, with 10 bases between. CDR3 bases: TGTGCCAGCAGGCCGGGACATAACACCGGGGAGCTGTTTTTT. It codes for CASRPGHNTGELFF.

Here the CDR3 DNA reads TGTGCCAGCAGATCCGGGACAGGGGACGGCTACACCTTC. Residues: CASRSGTGDGYTF. The chain combines TRBV28 with TRBJ1-2; 10 nucleotides agree with TRBD1. The CDR3 totals 13 residues. The V segment lost 6 bases and the J segment 8 bases; nucleotides outside the gene matches: 6. Germline V gene lookup returns CDR1 MDHEN and CDR2 SYDVKM.

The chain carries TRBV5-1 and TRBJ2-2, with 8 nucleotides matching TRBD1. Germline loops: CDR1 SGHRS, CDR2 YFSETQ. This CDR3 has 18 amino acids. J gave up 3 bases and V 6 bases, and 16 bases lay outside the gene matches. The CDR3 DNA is TGCGCCAGCACCAACCCCTCGGACAGGGTGCCCTACACCGGGGAGCTGTTTTTT. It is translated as CASTNPSDRVPYTGELFF.

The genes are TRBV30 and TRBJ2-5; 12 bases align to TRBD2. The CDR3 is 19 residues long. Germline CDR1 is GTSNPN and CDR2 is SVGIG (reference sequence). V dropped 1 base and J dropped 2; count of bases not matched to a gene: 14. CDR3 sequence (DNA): TGTGCCTGGAGTGACCCCGAGCTAGCGGGGGGGCCTGGACAAGAGACCCAGTACTTC. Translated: CAWSDPELAGGPGQETQYF.

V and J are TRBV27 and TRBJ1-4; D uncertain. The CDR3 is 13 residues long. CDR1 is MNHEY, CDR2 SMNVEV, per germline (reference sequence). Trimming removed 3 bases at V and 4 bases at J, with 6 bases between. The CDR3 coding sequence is TGTGCCAGCAGTTTCGTTAGTAATGAAAAACTGTTTTTT. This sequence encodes CASSFVSNEKLFF.

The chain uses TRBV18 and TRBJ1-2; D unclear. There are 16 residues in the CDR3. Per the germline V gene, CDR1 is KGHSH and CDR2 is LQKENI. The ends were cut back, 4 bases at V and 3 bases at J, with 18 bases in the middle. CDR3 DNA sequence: TGTGCCAGCTCACGGGCTAATAGGCCGTACGACTATGGCTACACCTTC. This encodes CASSRANRPYDYGYTF.

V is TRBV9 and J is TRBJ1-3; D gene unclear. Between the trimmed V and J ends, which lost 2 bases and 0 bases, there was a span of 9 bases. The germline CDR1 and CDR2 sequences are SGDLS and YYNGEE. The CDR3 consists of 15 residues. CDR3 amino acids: CASSVGDISGNTIYF. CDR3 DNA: TGTGCCAGCAGCGTGGGAGATATCTCTGGAAACACCATATATTTT.

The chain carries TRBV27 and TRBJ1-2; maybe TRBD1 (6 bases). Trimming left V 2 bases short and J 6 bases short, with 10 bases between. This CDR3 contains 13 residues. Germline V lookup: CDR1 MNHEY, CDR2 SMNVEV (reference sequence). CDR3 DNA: TGTGCCAGCAGTTTAACAGGGCGGGATGGCTACACCTTC. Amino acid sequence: CASSLTGRDGYTF.

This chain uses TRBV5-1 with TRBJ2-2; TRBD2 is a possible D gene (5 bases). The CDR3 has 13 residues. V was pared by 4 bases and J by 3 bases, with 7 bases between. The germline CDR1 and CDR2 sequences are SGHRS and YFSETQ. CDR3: CASSRDHTGELFF. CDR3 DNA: TGCGCCAGCAGCCGGGATCACACCGGGGAGCTGTTTTTT. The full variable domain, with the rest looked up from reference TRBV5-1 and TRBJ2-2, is KAGVTQTPRYLIKTRGQQVTLSCSPISGHRSVSWYQQTPGQGLQFLFEYFSETQRNKGNFPGRFSGRQFSNSRSEMNVSTLELGDSALYLCASSRDHTGELFFGEGSRLTVL.

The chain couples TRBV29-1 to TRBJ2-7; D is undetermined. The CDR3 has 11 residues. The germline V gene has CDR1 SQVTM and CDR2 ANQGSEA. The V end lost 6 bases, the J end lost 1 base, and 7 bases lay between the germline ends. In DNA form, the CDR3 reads TGCAGCGTAGTGGAGTCCTACGAGCAGTACTTC. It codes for CSVVESYEQYF.

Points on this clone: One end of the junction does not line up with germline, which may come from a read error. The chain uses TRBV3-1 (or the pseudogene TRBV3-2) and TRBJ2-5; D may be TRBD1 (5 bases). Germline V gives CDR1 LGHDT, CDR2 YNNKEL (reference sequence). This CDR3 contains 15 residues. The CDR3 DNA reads TGTGCCAGCAGCCCAAGGGCGGCAGGGCAAGCGACCCAGTACTTC. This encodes CASSPRAAGQATQYF.

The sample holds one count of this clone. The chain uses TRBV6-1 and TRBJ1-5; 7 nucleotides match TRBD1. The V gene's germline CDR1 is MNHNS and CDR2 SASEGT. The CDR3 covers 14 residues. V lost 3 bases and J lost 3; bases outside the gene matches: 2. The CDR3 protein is CASSEDRPNQPQHF. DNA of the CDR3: TGTGCCAGCAGTGAGGACAGGCCCAATCAGCCCCAGCATTTT.

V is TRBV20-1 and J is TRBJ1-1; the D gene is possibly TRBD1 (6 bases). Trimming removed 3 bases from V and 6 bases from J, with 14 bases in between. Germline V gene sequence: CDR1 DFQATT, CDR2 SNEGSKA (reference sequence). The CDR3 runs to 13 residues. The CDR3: CSASDRRKAEAFF. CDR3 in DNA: TGCAGTGCTAGTGACAGGAGGAAAGCTGAAGCTTTCTTT.